The rows below give T cell receptor beta chains drawn from one sample of a study of T cells in Graves' hyperthyroidism and ophthalmopathy. In TCRdb, the multiplex PCR reads were re-called with MiXCR into one record per CDR3 protein. This sample has hundreds of thousands of distinct CDR3 sequences, with roughly a third found just once. The specimen was blood. The source of these receptors is a woman aged 40 to 50 with Graves' hyperthyroidism. Each CDR3 is given with its conserved first and last residue. D genes are given only for firm matches. Size is stated for part of the rows, as once, few or many counts, or as a class when the clone is expanded.

d_gene	abundance	v_gene	j_gene	CDR3aa	CDR3nt
-	-	TRBV6-5	TRBJ2-7	CASSYSSDDYGQYF	TGTGCCAGCAGTTACTCGAGCGACGACTACGGGCAGTACTTC
TRBD2	many	TRBV10-3	TRBJ2-5	CAISENSGGLGQETQYF	TGTGCCATCAGTGAGAACAGCGGGGGGCTCGGTCAAGAGACCCAGTACTTC
-	-	TRBV4-1	TRBJ2-5	CASSQEWSQETQYF	TGCGCCAGCAGCCAAGAGTGGTCACAAGAGACCCAGTACTTC
-	-	TRBV19	TRBJ1-5	CASSIGGGRTSQPQHF	TGTGCCAGTAGTATTGGCGGTGGTCGGACGAGTCAGCCCCAGCATTTT
TRBD1	many	TRBV5-6	TRBJ1-6	CASSPGTGVSPLHF	TGTGCCAGCAGCCCCGGGACAGGGGTTTCACCCCTCCACTTT
TRBD1	many	TRBV13	TRBJ2-7	CASSLLVQGAREQYF	TGTGCCAGCAGCTTACTTGTACAGGGGGCTAGGGAGCAGTACTTC
TRBD1	few	TRBV9	TRBJ1-6	CASSPATGADSPLHF	TGTGCCAGCAGCCCCGCCACAGGGGCGGATTCACCCCTCCACTTT
-	many	TRBV12-3/TRBV12-4	TRBJ1-1	CASSLRQVGEAFF	TGTGCCAGCAGTTTACGACAGGTCGGTGAAGCTTTCTTT
-	-	TRBV6-5	TRBJ2-3	CASSSPLAPSTDTQYF	TGTGCCAGCAGTTCCCCTCTAGCGCCTAGCACAGATACGCAGTATTTT
-	few	TRBV28	TRBJ2-7	CASSPRGYSSYEQYF	TGTGCCAGCAGTCCCAGGGGTTACAGCTCCTACGAGCAGTACTTC